This T cell receptor beta chain is from a study of T cell responses to AZD1222 COVID-19 vaccine. CDR3 length equals 12 residues. Per the germline V gene, CDR1 is ENHRY and CDR2 is SYGVKD. Trimming removed 3 bases from V and 6 bases from J, with 9 bases in between. In the case of this clone: What it recognizes is unknown.

Study-wide results and limits: Of the AZD1222 recipients, only five or six were seropositive at baseline. Clonal diversity may have been underestimated in mostly white British donors.

TCRdb keeps only in-frame clones here, not all; method: immunoSEQ multiplex PCR. The sample lists 150,000 or so clones, about 91% occurring once. The chain couples TRBV10-3 to TRBJ2-7, with D perhaps matching TRBD1 or TRBD2 (5 bases each). The sequence was collected from an adult who received the AZD1222 COVID-19 vaccine. The sample here was peripheral blood, taken 28 days after the second AZD1222 dose. The DNA for the CDR3 is TGTGCCATCAGTGATGGGACGTTCGAGCAGTACTTC. This translates into CAISDGTFEQYF.